This T cell receptor (beta chain) was captured in a study of shared clonotypes between healthy human individuals. Sorted subsets were amplified in replicate PCRs using around 0.2 ug DNA, some 31,000 T cell genomes. Repertoires were generated with immunoSEQ multiplex PCR, while TCRdb's copy carries only in-frame clones and drops some. The sample records 2 million to 3 million clones, 93% being singletons. Points on this clone: Its antigen is not known.

Study-wide results and caveats: Larger estimated richness was generally recorded for naive subsets relative to memory subsets.

The CDR3 contains 13 residues. V was clipped by 4 bases and J by 3 bases, with 10 bases between them. Germline V lookup: CDR1 SSHAT, CDR2 FNYEAQ (reference sequence). The V call is TRBV7-7, the J call TRBJ2-7; maybe TRBD1 (5 bases). The sequence was collected from a young man in good health. Some clones in this sample may be carry-over from other donors' samples. Sequencing was performed on naive CD4+ T cells from PBMCs. Subset given: CD45RA+ positively selected. The CDR3, as DNA: TGTGCCAGCAGCTCTACAGGATTCTACGAGCAGTACTTC. This codes for CASSSTGFYEQYF.